This entry lists 16 T cell receptor beta chains sequenced from one sample in a study of radiotherapy plus CTLA-4 blockade in lung cancer. Libraries were prepared by immunoSEQ multiplex PCR; TCRdb keeps only in-frame clonotypes and omits some of them. This table has 52,000 or so clones, about 80% appearing once. The sequencing here drew on peripheral blood, taken from a patient treated with radiotherapy plus ipilimumab. These receptors were collected from a human donor with non-small cell lung cancer whose response to radiotherapy plus ipilimumab could not be evaluated.

The chain recombines TRBV5-5 with TRBJ1-2, with 9 bases matching TRBD1. This CDR3 region has 14 residues. Per the germline V gene, CDR1 is SGHKS and CDR2 is YYEKEE (reference sequence). The trim removed 4 bases at V and 7 bases at J, leaving 8 bases unmatched. The CDR3 sequence is CASSPDGQGSGYTF. The CDR3 coding sequence is TGTGCCAGCAGCCCCGATGGACAGGGGTCTGGCTACACCTTC.

The rearrangement uses TRBV18 and TRBJ1-2; D may be TRBD1 (6 bases). Deletions cut 6 bases from V and 0 bases from J, with 14 bases between. CDR3 length: 15 residues. In germline, CDR1 is KGHSH, CDR2 LQKENI. The chain's CDR3 is CASSRRGPTNYGYTF. The CDR3 DNA reads TGTGCCAGCTCGCGCAGGGGCCCCACTAACTATGGCTACACCTTC.

This clone was detected only a few times. The V call is TRBV5-6, the J call TRBJ2-2, with D perhaps TRBD1 (5 bases). CDR1 SGHDT and CDR2 YYEEEE come from the germline V gene. The CDR3 spans 13 residues. V was clipped by 1 base and J by 7 bases, with 8 bases between them. CDR3 residues: CASSLSRVGELFF. The CDR3 nucleotides are TGTGCCAGCAGCTTGAGCAGGGTCGGGGAGCTGTTTTTT.

The chain joins TRBV5-4 to TRBJ1-1, with TRBD1 identical over 11 bases. The CDR3 is 15 amino acids. V lost 4 bases and J lost 4; bases outside the gene matches: 6. Germline V gives CDR1 SGHNT, CDR2 YYREEE (reference sequence). CDR3 in amino acids: CASSPTGTGGTEAFF. The CDR3 DNA is TGTGCCAGCAGCCCAACCGGGACAGGGGGCACTGAAGCTTTCTTT. Supplemented by reference TRBV5-4 and TRBJ1-1, the full variable domain reads ETGVTQSPTHLIKTRGQQVTLRCSSQSGHNTVSWYQQALGQGPQFIFQYYREEENGRGNFPPRFSGLQFPNYSSELNVNALELDDSALYLCASSPTGTGGTEAFFGQGTRLTVV.

The genes are TRBV10-3 and TRBJ2-7; maybe TRBD1 (6 bases). The germline gives CDR1 ENHRY, CDR2 SYGVKD. V was trimmed by 10 bases and J by 0 bases, leaving 16 bases between them. This CDR3 is 14 amino acids long. CDR3 amino acids: CATLPGHRSYEQYF. CDR3 DNA: TGTGCCACCCTTCCGGGACACCGCTCCTACGAGCAGTACTTC.

The chain links TRBV7-9 to TRBJ1-3; D is ambiguous. CDR1 and CDR2 (germline): SEHNR, FQNEAQ (reference sequence). The CDR3 extends over 14 amino acids. The V and J ends lost 2 bases and 1 base respectively, with 6 bases between them. The CDR3 is CASSLSVSGNTIYF. CDR3 DNA: TGTGCCAGCAGCTTATCGGTATCTGGAAACACCATATATTTT.

This clone has a handful of counts. The chain employs TRBV18 and TRBJ2-1; 9 nucleotides match TRBD1. J lost 8 bases, V lost 2 bases, and 4 bases had no gene match. The CDR3 covers 14 residues. Germline loops: CDR1 KGHSH, CDR2 LQKENI. CDR3 residues: CASSPRTGEYEQFF. DNA of the CDR3: TGTGCCAGCTCACCAAGGACAGGGGAGTATGAGCAGTTCTTC.

This chain links TRBV7-2 with TRBJ1-3, with 9 bases aligning to TRBD1. CDR1 and CDR2 from the germline V gene are SGHTA and FQGNSA. The junction had 4 bases not matched to a gene; V was cut back by 1 base and J by 0 bases. The CDR3 is made up of 17 amino acids. The CDR3 loop reads CASSLEGQGLSGNTIYF. CDR3 bases: TGTGCCAGCAGCTTAGAGGGACAGGGCCTCTCTGGAAACACCATATATTTT.

The CDR3 DNA reads as TGTGCCAGCAGCTCACCGGGACAGAAAGAGACCCAGTACTTC. It is translated as CASSSPGQKETQYF. The V and J genes are TRBV5-5 and TRBJ2-5; 7 bases are a match to TRBD1. With 3 bases clipped from V and 3 bases from J, the junction kept 5 bases outside the gene matches. Per germline, CDR1 SGHKS and CDR2 YYEKEE (reference sequence). CDR3 length: 14 residues.

The rearrangement joins TRBV7-2 to TRBJ2-2; 8 positions agree with TRBD1. CDR3 size: 15 residues. V gave up 5 bases and J gave up 6 bases; unmatched junction bases: 8. Germline assignment: CDR1 SGHTA and CDR2 FQGNSA. For the CDR3, the DNA is TGTGCCAGCAGCAGGACAGGGAGTTTCGCCGGGGAGCTGTTTTTT. Translation: CASSRTGSFAGELFF.

This sequence joins TRBV5-4 and TRBJ2-5, with 7 bases aligning to TRBD1. The V segment lost 4 bases and the J segment 2 bases; nucleotides outside the gene matches: 8. Germline V lookup: CDR1 SGHNT, CDR2 YYREEE (reference sequence). The CDR3 has 15 residues. The CDR3 is CASSPSPGQQETQYF. The CDR3 DNA reads as TGTGCCAGCAGCCCCTCCCCGGGACAGCAAGAGACCCAGTACTTC.

This chain joins TRBV19 and TRBJ2-3; tentative D call: TRBD2 (5 bases). The CDR3 length is 16 residues. Trimming took off 2 bases at V and 6 bases at J, with 18 bases between the two ends. Germline V gives CDR1 LNHDA, CDR2 SQIVND (reference sequence). The CDR3 coding sequence is TGTGCCAGTAGTATAAAGGGATTCGGCGGGCTGGATACGCAGTATTTT. This gives the protein CASSIKGFGGLDTQYF.

Details on this clone: Distinct nucleotide sequences in the sample also encode this CDR3. DNA of the CDR3: TGTGCCAGTACCCCGACAGGGAACTATGGCTACACCTTC. This translates into CASTPTGNYGYTF. The V and J genes are TRBV19 and TRBJ1-2, with 7 nucleotides matching TRBD1. CDR1 is LNHDA and CDR2 is SQIVND in the germline V gene (reference sequence). This CDR3 spans 13 amino acids. With 7 bases clipped from V and 2 bases from J, the junction kept 4 bases outside the gene matches.

The V gene is TRBV25-1, the J gene TRBJ2-7, with 10 positions matching TRBD2. CDR1 MGHDK and CDR2 SYGVNS come from the germline V gene. V was pared by 4 bases and J by 2 bases, with 8 bases of the junction left unmatched. The CDR3 has 16 amino acids. CDR3 DNA: TGTGCCAGCAGTGCCCGATCTAGCGGGGGAACCTACGAGCAGTACTTC. Translated, it gives CASSARSSGGTYEQYF.

The rearrangement links TRBV9 to TRBJ1-4; D possibly corresponds to TRBD1 (5 bases). Trimming took 4 bases from V and 8 from J, leaving 18 bases between them. The CDR3 runs 15 residues. From germline, CDR1 is SGDLS and CDR2 YYNGEE. This chain's CDR3 is CASSRGKGGSEKLFF. The DNA for the CDR3 is TGTGCCAGCAGCCGGGGGAAGGGTGGAAGCGAAAAACTGTTTTTT.

V is TRBV11-2 and J is TRBJ2-3; D perhaps matches TRBD1 (6 bases). CDR3 length: 15 amino acids. Germline values: CDR1 SGHAT, CDR2 FQNNGV. V was trimmed by 5 bases and J by 1 base, leaving 13 bases between them. The CDR3 sequence: CASSIQGWGTDTQYF. In nucleotides, the CDR3 is TGTGCCAGCAGCATCCAGGGGTGGGGCACAGATACGCAGTATTTT.